A single sample is the source of the 6 T cell receptor beta chains below, sequenced in a study of CD8 T cells in ankylosing spondylitis. Study results and caveats: Ankylosing spondylitis blood appeared to carry a characteristic TCR beta motif of 7 or 8 highly homologous variants.

TCRdb redid the calling of the 5' RACE reads with MiXCR, one entry per CDR3 protein. This table holds some 700,000 distinct CDR3 sequences, around 20% found once. These receptors' targets are unknown. Material: blood, either unsorted or a sorted T cell fraction (not recorded which). Receptors originate from a male donor with ankylosing spondylitis.

There are a few counts of this clonotype. The J gene is TRBJ2-3, the V gene TRBV5-1, with a tentative D call TRBD2 (6 bases). V was shortened by 4 bases and J by 14 bases, with 26 bases between the two germline ends. The germline gives CDR1 SGHRS, CDR2 YFSETQ. The CDR3 extends over 15 amino acids. DNA for the CDR3: TGCGCCAGCAGCGGCGGGACTTTCAAGGAGGTAGTGCTGTATTTT. As protein: CASSGGTFKEVVLYF.

This clonotype has only a few counts. CDR3 coding DNA: TGTGCCAGCACCGACATGGGAGGGGCTGAAGCTTTCTTT. It is translated as CASTDMGGAEAFF. The J gene is TRBJ1-1, the V gene TRBV28, with D tentatively TRBD1 (5 bases). This CDR3 has 13 residues. V lost 7 bases and J 6 bases, leaving 15 bases between the germline ends. In germline, CDR1 is MDHEN, CDR2 SYDVKM.

This rearrangement joins TRBV6-5 to TRBJ2-7, with 9 bases matching TRBD1. The V and J ends lost 4 bases and 3 bases, in that order; junction bases with no gene match: 4. The CDR3 runs 14 residues. Per germline, CDR1 MNHEY and CDR2 SVGAGI. The chain's CDR3 is CASSSGTGNYEQYF. CDR3 DNA: TGTGCCAGCAGTTCCGGGACAGGGAACTACGAGCAGTACTTC.

The chain combines TRBV9 with TRBJ2-1; TRBD2 matches 7 bases. J was trimmed by 10 bases and V by 4 bases; bases with no gene match: 20. Germline-derived CDR1 and CDR2 are SGDLS and YYNGEE. The CDR3 has 17 residues. The CDR3 reads CASSPPIETSLIEEQFF. The CDR3 DNA follows: TGTGCCAGCAGCCCCCCGATAGAGACTAGCCTAATTGAGGAGCAGTTCTTC.

The chain links TRBV27 to TRBJ2-3; the match to TRBD2 covers 8 bases. Trimming took 4 bases from V and 0 from J; bases not matched to a gene: 9. CDR3 length: 17 amino acids. Germline V gives CDR1 MNHEY, CDR2 SMNVEV (reference sequence). Written as DNA, the CDR3 is TGTGCCAGCAGTTCAAACGCGGGGGGAACTAGCACAGATACGCAGTATTTT. It yields the protein CASSSNAGGTSTDTQYF.

This clonotype was seen repeatedly, ten times or more. This chain uses TRBV20-1 with TRBJ2-7, with TRBD2 matching 8 bases. V was clipped by 6 bases and J by 6 bases; unmatched bases: 13. The CDR3 covers 14 residues. CDR1 is DFQATT and CDR2 is SNEGSKA in the germline V gene (reference sequence). The CDR3 loop is CSAPGLARVGEQYF. The CDR3, as DNA: TGCAGTGCCCCAGGACTAGCACGCGTTGGCGAGCAGTACTTC.